This TCR beta chain was captured by sequencing in a study of T cells after yellow fever vaccination. This clonotype was counted ten times or more. The antigen is undetermined. The study's findings and limits: CD4 and CD8 compartments shared a small share of clonotypes, likely from convergent recombination. Peaking faster, on day 5 versus 15, the secondary response was nonetheless weaker.

CDR3 size: 15 residues. From germline, CDR1 is LGHDT and CDR2 YNNKEL (reference sequence). The V end lost 4 bases, the J end lost 1 base, and 13 bases lay between the germline ends. Researchers made TCR cDNA using 5'RACE template switching, and this step added a universal primer site and UMIs. TCRdb reprocessed the 5' RACE reads via MiXCR and lists one record per CDR3 protein. The sample contains more than 450,000 distinct CDR3 sequences, 21% of which appear only once. The clonotype comes from a man younger than 35 who received the YFV17D yellow fever vaccine. This chain uses TRBV3-1 with TRBJ2-5, with D maybe TRBD2 (6 bases). The sample was PBMCs, taken more than 20 days after the first yellow fever vaccination. This CDR3 reads CASSPSGGTQETQYF. In DNA, the CDR3 is TGTGCCAGCAGCCCAAGCGGAGGGACCCAAGAGACCCAGTACTTC.